What follows is one TCR beta chain and its context. This sample is part of a study of T cell responses to AZD1222 COVID-19 vaccine. Sequencing used immunoSEQ multiplex PCR; TCRdb keeps in-frame clones, though not all of them. The sample has over 120,000 clones, 75% to 90% seen once. The receptor's source is an adult in good health. The sample in question was peripheral blood, obtained on day 0 of AZD1222 vaccination.

The CDR3 spells CASSQSPAGDSTDTQYF. CDR3 in DNA: TGTGCCAGCAGCCAATCACCCGCAGGGGATAGCACAGATACGCAGTATTTT. V and J are TRBV4-2 and TRBJ2-3; perhaps TRBD1 as D (6 bases). The germline V gene has CDR1 LGHNA and CDR2 YNFKEQ. Trimming shortened V by 2 bases and J by 0 bases, and 15 bases separated the two germline ends. The CDR3 has 17 amino acids.